Below are 6 T cell receptor beta chains sequenced from a single sample in a study of shared clonotypes between healthy human individuals. The assay was immunoSEQ multiplex PCR, and TCRdb's table has in-frame clones only and misses some. Of around 370,000 clones in the sample, about 96% are singletons; the top ten hold 0.32%. The sequenced sample consisted of memory CD8+ T cells sorted from blood. Noted subset: CD45RO+ cells pooled with CCR7-negative TemRA cells. Every receptor here comes from a man aged 25 to 40 in good health.

In its sample, this clone was seen a few times. V is TRBV28 and J is TRBJ2-1; TRBD2 matches at 9 bases. In germline, CDR1 is MDHEN, CDR2 SYDVKM. The CDR3 is 15 residues long. V lost 7 bases, J lost 5 bases, and 9 bases stayed unmatched. For the CDR3, the DNA is TGTGCCAGCATTAGGGCTAGCGGGAATAACAATGAGCAGTTCTTC. Translating it yields CASIRASGNNNEQFF. Drawing the rest from reference TRBV28 and TRBJ2-1, the complete variable domain is DVKVTQSSRYLVKRTGEKVFLECVQDMDHENMFWYRQDPGLGLRLIYFSYDVKMKEKGDIPEGYSVSREKKERFSLILESASTNQTSMYLCASIRASGNNNEQFFGPGTRLTVL.

The chain employs TRBV19 and TRBJ2-1; D is undetermined. This CDR3 is built from 10 residues. With 5 bases removed from V and 13 bases from J, the gap between germline ends came to 9 bases. Germline CDR1 is LNHDA and CDR2 is SQIVND (reference sequence). CDR3 sequence reads: CASSGERQFF. DNA of the CDR3: TGTGCCAGTAGTGGAGAGCGACAGTTCTTC. The full variable domain, its missing parts supplied by reference TRBV19 and TRBJ2-1, is DGGITQSPKYLFRKEGQNVTLSCEQNLNHDAMYWYRQDPGQGLRLIYYSQIVNDFQKGDIAEGYSVSREKKESFPLTVTSAQKNPTAFYLCASSGERQFFGPGTRLTVL.

This clone was picked up one time. CDR3 DNA sequence: TGTGCCAGTAGGCTAGGCCTAGAAGGTTACAATGAGCAGTTCTTC. It translates to CASRLGLEGYNEQFF. The chain combines TRBV19 with TRBJ2-1; D remains ambiguous. This CDR3 region has 15 residues. V lost 6 bases and J 4 bases, leaving 16 bases between the germline ends. Germline lookup yields CDR1 LNHDA and CDR2 SQIVND (reference sequence).

The chain carries TRBV7-9 and TRBJ2-6; 8 positions match TRBD2. Per the germline V gene, CDR1 is SEHNR and CDR2 is FQNEAQ (reference sequence). This CDR3 comprises 18 residues. The V and J ends lost 6 bases and 0 bases, in that order; junction bases with no gene match: 10. This CDR3 reads CASSRMASGSSGANVLTF. CDR3 DNA: TGTGCCAGCAGTCGAATGGCCAGCGGGAGCTCTGGGGCCAACGTCCTGACTTTC.

The V gene is TRBV21-1, the J gene TRBJ2-1; the table's D gene call, TRBD2, was not cross checked with the DNA. TRBV21-1 is termed a pseudogene. This CDR3 is built from 18 residues. CDR3 coding DNA: TGTGCCAGCAGCAAAGCGCGGGGCTTAGCGGGAAGCTACAATGAGCAGTTCTTC. Translated: CASSKARGLAGSYNEQFF.

About this clone itself: An end of the junction differs from the germline gene, which may be a read error. V gene TRBV4-1 combines with J gene TRBJ2-7, with unresolved D. The CDR3 loop spans 16 amino acids. Germline V gene sequence: CDR1 MGHRA, CDR2 YSYEKL. The CDR3 DNA reads TGCGCCAGCAGCCAAGATTTTGATGCCTCCCCCTACGAACAGTACTTC. This gives the protein CASSQDFDASPYEQYF.